A selection of T cell receptor beta chains follows, all from one sample in a study of blood T cell repertoires in COVID-19. The repertoire was sequenced with immunoSEQ multiplex PCR; TCRdb's copy has only in-frame clones and lacks some. The sample has nearly 250,000 clones, 65% to 90% seen once. The sequenced material came from PBMCs or T cells enriched from blood (not recorded which). Every receptor here comes from a woman aged 45-59 years with acute COVID-19. Each CDR3 is given with its conserved first and last residue. The D gene is left open where the match is weak. Clone size is not always given. Where it is, it says once, few, many or a class for expanded clones.

D gene,clone size,J gene,V gene,CDR3 DNA,CDR3 protein
.,.,TRBJ2-1,TRBV5-1,TGCGCCAGCAGAACTGCGTCAGGCTACAATGAGCAGTTCTTC,CASRTASGYNEQFF
.,.,TRBJ1-2,TRBV7-8,TGTGCCAGCAGCTCCCTACAGGGTTATGACTACACCTTC,CASSSLQGYDYTF
TRBD1,.,TRBJ1-1,TRBV10-3,TGTGCCATCAGTGAGATGTGGACAGGCATGAACACTGAAGCTTTCTTT,CAISEMWTGMNTEAFF
.,few,TRBJ2-3,TRBV6-2/TRBV6-3,TGTGCCAGCAGTTACAGGGGTACGCCGTTGGTGCAGTATTTT,CASSYRGTPLVQYF
TRBD1,.,TRBJ1-5,TRBV30,TGTGCCTGGAGTGTACCCGGGACAGGGTTTAATCAGCCCCAGCATTTT,CAWSVPGTGFNQPQHF
TRBD1,.,TRBJ1-6,TRBV10-3,TGTGCCACCGGGACAGGGGATTCACCCCTCCACTTT,CATGTGDSPLHF
TRBD1,.,TRBJ1-2,TRBV11-2,TGTGCCAGCAGCTTGCTAGGGACAGGGAGTAACTATGGCTACACCTTC,CASSLLGTGSNYGYTF
.,.,TRBJ1-5,TRBV5-5,TGTGCCAGCAGAGTCAACTTTAATCAGCCCCAGCATTTT,CASRVNFNQPQHF
.,.,TRBJ1-2,TRBV5-4,TGTGCCAGCAGCCTTGGCCTCCAGGGTGACTATGGCTACACCTTC,CASSLGLQGDYGYTF
.,.,TRBJ2-2,TRBV11-2,TGTGCCAGCAGCCTACAGCCAGTTCCTAACACCGGGGAGCTGTTTTTT,CASSLQPVPNTGELFF
.,few,TRBJ1-1,TRBV21-1,TGTGCCAGCAGCAAATGGTGCTCGGACGGCAACGGGGGCACTGAAGCTTTCTTT,CASSKWCSDGNGGTEAFF
.,.,TRBJ2-5,TRBV6-2/TRBV6-3,TGTGCCAGCAGTTACTCCGGTAATCGGGCCCAGTACTTC,CASSYSGNRAQYF
.,.,TRBJ2-5,TRBV25-1,TGTGCCAGCAGTGGTACGAAGGGGGCCCAGTACTTC,CASSGTKGAQYF
.,.,TRBJ2-2,TRBV7-2,TGTGCCAGCAGCTTTTTAGCGAGTGGGGGGGAGCTGTTTTTT,CASSFLASGGELFF
TRBD1,.,TRBJ1-2,TRBV25-1,TGTGCCAGCAGTGAACCCAGACAGGGCGATGGCTACACCTTC,CASSEPRQGDGYTF
.,.,TRBJ1-1,TRBV25-1,TGTGCCAGCAGGGGCACCTCGAACACTGAAGCTTTCTTT,CASRGTSNTEAFF
TRBD1,.,TRBJ1-1,TRBV5-1,TGCGCCAGCAGCTCCGACAGGGGGCGCAGGAACACTGAAGCTTTCTTT,CASSSDRGRRNTEAFF
.,.,TRBJ1-2,TRBV6-1,TGTGCCAGCAGTGAAAGGGTAGCGGGCTACACCTTC,CASSERVAGYTF
.,.,TRBJ2-7,TRBV7-9,TGTGCCAGCAGCTTTAGGGCGGGGCCCTACGAGCAGTACTTC,CASSFRAGPYEQYF
.,.,TRBJ1-3,TRBV5-1,TGCGCCAGCAGCCCGACCGCTAGCTCTGGAAACACCATATATTTT,CASSPTASSGNTIYF
TRBD1,once,TRBJ2-1,TRBV5-1,TGCGCCAGCAGCATCAGACAGGGGGACAATGAGCAGTTCTTC,CASSIRQGDNEQFF
TRBD1,.,TRBJ1-3,TRBV5-1,TGCGCCAGCAGCTCGGGGACAGTCTCTGGAAACACCATATATTTT,CASSSGTVSGNTIYF
.,.,TRBJ2-7,TRBV6-2/TRBV6-3,TGTGCCAGCAGTTACTCTACCGGGGAGCAGTACTTC,CASSYSTGEQYF
TRBD2,once,TRBJ2-7,TRBV18,TGTGCCAGCTCACCAGCCACTAGCGCGTACGAGCAGTACTTC,CASSPATSAYEQYF
.,.,TRBJ1-1,TRBV7-2,TGTGCCAGCAGCCTGCGACAATTGGGGCAGGAGCCGAACACTGAAGCTTTCTTT,CASSLRQLGQEPNTEAFF
TRBD2,.,TRBJ2-1,TRBV29-1,TGCAGCGCAGCGGGACTAGCGTTGCACAATGAGCAGTTCTTC,CSAAGLALHNEQFF
.,.,TRBJ1-6,TRBV7-8,TGTGCCAGCAGCTTAGACCACGGGGGTCTTAATAATTCACCCCTCCACTTT,CASSLDHGGLNNSPLHF
TRBD1,.,TRBJ1-6,TRBV14,TGTGCCAGCAGCCAAGTTTTCGGGACAGAGATGACCCTCCACTTT,CASSQVFGTEMTLHF
TRBD1,.,TRBJ1-1,TRBV12-5,TGTGCTAGTGGTTTGGGACAGGGAAACCTAAGGAACACTGAAGCTTTCTTT,CASGLGQGNLRNTEAFF
.,few,TRBJ2-2,TRBV9,TGTGCCAGCAGCGTATCCTTTCCCGGGGAGCTGTTTTTT,CASSVSFPGELFF
.,.,TRBJ2-1,TRBV7-7,TGTGCTAGCAGTTATACGCCCTCCGGGGATGAGCAGTTCTTC,CASSYTPSGDEQFF
.,.,TRBJ2-1,TRBV7-3,TGTGCCAGCAGCTCCGCGGTCCGCGGTGAGCAGTTCTTC,CASSSAVRGEQFF
.,.,TRBJ2-7,TRBV6-5,TGTGCCAGCAGAGGGGACTCCTACGAGCAGTACTTC,CASRGDSYEQYF
.,.,TRBJ2-5,TRBV2,TGTGCCAGCAGTCCCTTGGAGACCCAGTACTTC,CASSPLETQYF
TRBD1,.,TRBJ1-2,TRBV5-8,TGTGCCAGCAGCTTGCTAACCGGGACAGGGTTGGGCTACACCTTC,CASSLLTGTGLGYTF
TRBD1,.,TRBJ1-2,TRBV9,TGTGCCAGCAGCGGCGGGACAGCCGGCTCTTATGGCTACACCTTC,CASSGGTAGSYGYTF
.,.,TRBJ1-6,TRBV19,TGTGCCAGTAGTATTGGGGGCGCTTGGAATTCACCCCTCCACTTT,CASSIGGAWNSPLHF
TRBD1,.,TRBJ2-5,TRBV5-6,TGTGCCAGCAGCTTGGACAGGGGAGAGACCCAGTACTTC,CASSLDRGETQYF
.,.,TRBJ1-1,TRBV6-2/TRBV6-3,TGTGCCAGCAGTCATCTAGGGAACACTGAAGCTTTCTTT,CASSHLGNTEAFF
TRBD1,once,TRBJ1-2,TRBV5-4,TGTGCCAGCAGCTCCCCCGGGACAGGGTCTGGCTACACCTTC,CASSSPGTGSGYTF
TRBD1,.,TRBJ2-7,TRBV19,TGTGCCAGTAGTATAGGGACAGGGAATTTCGAGCAGTACTTC,CASSIGTGNFEQYF
.,.,TRBJ1-6,TRBV7-9,TGTGCCAGCAGCTGGGGTTCAGGGGAGGGCGGCCCCCTCCACTTT,CASSWGSGEGGPLHF
.,.,TRBJ2-2,TRBV4-3,TGCGCCAGCAGCCAAGAATTGGGACTCAACACCGGGGAGCTGTTTTTT,CASSQELGLNTGELFF
TRBD2,.,TRBJ2-3,TRBV7-2,TGTGCCAGCAGCTTACGGGAGCGCGGGGGGCCGGTAGATACGCAGTATTTT,CASSLRERGGPVDTQYF
.,.,TRBJ1-2,TRBV9,TGTGCCAGCAGTGATATCAGGGGCGACTATGGCTACACCTTC,CASSDIRGDYGYTF
TRBD2,once,TRBJ2-1,TRBV5-1,TGCGCCAGCAGCTCGGGACTAGCGGGGGTGAGCAATGAGCAGTTCTTC,CASSSGLAGVSNEQFF
TRBD1,.,TRBJ1-4,TRBV9,TGTGCCAGCAGCCAATTAGGGACAGGATTTAATGAAAAACTGTTTTTT,CASSQLGTGFNEKLFF
TRBD1,.,TRBJ1-3,TRBV7-6,TGTGCCAGCAGCTTCACCGGGACAGGGGGCACATTCTCTGGAAACACCATATATTTT,CASSFTGTGGTFSGNTIYF
TRBD1,.,TRBJ2-7,TRBV12-3/TRBV12-4,TGTGCCAGTAGACAGGGGATCTACGAGCAGTACTTC,CASRQGIYEQYF